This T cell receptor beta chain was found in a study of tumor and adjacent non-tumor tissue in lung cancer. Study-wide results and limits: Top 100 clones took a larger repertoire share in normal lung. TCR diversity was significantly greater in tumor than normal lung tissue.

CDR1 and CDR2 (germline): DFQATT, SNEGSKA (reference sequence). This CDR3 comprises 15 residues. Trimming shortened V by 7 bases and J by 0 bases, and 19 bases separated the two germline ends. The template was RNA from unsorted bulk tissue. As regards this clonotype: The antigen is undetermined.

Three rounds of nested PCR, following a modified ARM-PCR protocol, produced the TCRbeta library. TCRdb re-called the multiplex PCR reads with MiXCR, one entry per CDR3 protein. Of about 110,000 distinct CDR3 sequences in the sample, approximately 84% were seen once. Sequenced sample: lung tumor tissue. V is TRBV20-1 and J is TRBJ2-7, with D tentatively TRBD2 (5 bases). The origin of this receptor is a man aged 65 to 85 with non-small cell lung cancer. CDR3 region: CSVGVGLASSYEQYF. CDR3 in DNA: TGCAGTGTTGGAGTCGGTCTAGCTTCCTCCTACGAGCAGTACTTC.